This record covers a single TCR beta chain. The table lists this clonotype with many counts. Its target antigen remains unknown. Base quality data are lacking; no much larger clone is found one base away. Library method: PCR. The data were produced on an Illumina HiSeq 2500. Molecular barcoding was employed in the preparation of TCR libraries, with unique molecular identifiers being used to normalize TCRbeta repertoire quantification. The public sequencing data were trimmed at Q25 with fastp and processed into clonotypes with MiXCR by TCRdb, which kept only in-frame beta chains. Every distinct CDR3 protein forms one entry, paired with its most common genes and DNA. The sample records hundreds of thousands of distinct CDR3 sequences, 11% of which are singletons. The ten largest account for 23% of the sample. This entry belongs to a study of T-cell reconstitution after alpha-beta-depleted transplantation in children (dated by TCRdb to 2016 to 2018). Background for the entire study: Using TCR repertoire profiling, the study followed T-cell immune reconstitution in a quantitative way in children after TCRalphabeta/CD19-depleted allogeneic hematopoietic cell transplantation.

Points the paper makes about the study in general: Apparently early alphabetaT-cell count recovery about two months after transplant reportedly relied on only several hundred rapidly expanded clones derived from non-depleted graft cells. The high TCRbeta diversity at day 60 in some patients was ascribed to recipient T cells and intrathymic progenitors that had survived conditioning. Hyperexpanded clone frequencies declined over subsequent months; after one year, T-cell counts and TCRbeta diversity were mostly attributed to newly produced T cells.

The treatment or condition label, as the study defines it: allogeneic hematopoietic cell transplantation with graft depleted of TCRalphabeta T cells and CD19 B cells. Transplant recipients were children who received TCRalphabeta/CD19-depleted allogeneic hematopoietic cell grafts. Sequencing was performed on peripheral blood, taken 180 days after TCRalphabeta/CD19-depleted stem cell transplant. The TCR sequence derives from a male patient aged 2-10 years who had a stem cell transplant for chronic granulomatous disease, so the T cells may come from the graft donor.

The base sequence is TGCAGTGCTAGTTTCCAGGGCAGGCGCGAGCAGTACTTC. It encodes CSASFQGRREQYF. Recombination linked TRBV20-1 to TRBJ2-7; TRBD1 is perhaps the D gene, given 5 matching bases. CDR1 is given as DFQATT and CDR2 as SNEGSKA, both from the germline V gene (reference sequence). There are 13 amino acids in the CDR3, from cysteine to phenylalanine inclusive. Just the 39-base CDR3 DNA is kept, in frame starting at base 1. Between the V and J ends, shortened by 3 bases and 6 bases respectively, the junction contains 15 bases.